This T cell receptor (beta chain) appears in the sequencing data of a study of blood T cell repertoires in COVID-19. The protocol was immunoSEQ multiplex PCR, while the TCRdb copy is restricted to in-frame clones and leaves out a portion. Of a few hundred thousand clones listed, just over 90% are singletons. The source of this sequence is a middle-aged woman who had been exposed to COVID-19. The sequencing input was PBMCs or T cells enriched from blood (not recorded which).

The CDR3 loop is CASSYGLAYNEQFF. As DNA, the CDR3 is TGTGCCAGCAGTTACGGACTAGCGTACAATGAGCAGTTCTTC. The chain is built from TRBV6-2 or TRBV6-3 and TRBJ2-1; TRBD2 matches 9 bases. CDR3 size: 14 residues. The V and J ends lost 2 bases and 4 bases, in that order; junction bases with no gene match: 0. Germline CDR1 is MNHEY and CDR2 is SVGEGT.